This TCR beta chain was profiled in a study of T cells expressing NK-cell markers. The overall study: TCR beta repertoires came from sorted CD3+CD56+NKG2C+, CD3+CD56+NKG2C- and CD3+CD56-NKG2C+ T cells.

A 5'RACE template switching approach incorporating UMIs was used to make TCR beta cDNA. TCRdb re-called the 5' RACE reads and gives one entry per CDR3 protein, without DNA. Its table records 350,000 to 500,000 distinct CDR3 sequences. Study observations and caveats: There were several donors in whom these clonotypes also led the CD3+CD56-NKG2C+ fraction.

For this clonotype: Its antigen is still unknown.

The clonotype comes from a woman between 18 and 70 years old in good health. Sequencing used blood T cells: a sorted CD56 or NKG2C T cell subset, CD4+ or CD8+ T cells, or bulk PBMC T cells (not recorded which).

The CDR3 loop reads CAWSDPTSGRIYEQFF. The genes are TRBV30 and TRBJ2-1; TCRdb lists TRBD2, though no DNA is available to test this call. CDR1 GTSNPN and CDR2 SVGIG come from the germline V gene (reference sequence). CDR3 size: 16 residues.